This TCR beta chain was obtained from a study of T cells after somatic rescue of genetic block. Only in-frame clones appear in the TCRdb table, and some are missing; sequencing was by immunoSEQ multiplex PCR. The repertoire holds 15,000 or so clones, with around 70% as singletons. CDR1 is LNHDA and CDR2 is SQIVND in the germline V gene (reference sequence). CDR3 length: 13 residues. V was trimmed by 5 bases and J by 8 bases, leaving 15 bases between them. The chain couples TRBV19 to TRBJ1-2, with D possibly TRBD1 on 5 matching bases. The receptor's source is a boy younger than 18. The sample was peripheral blood mononuclear cells (PBMCs). CDR3 amino acids: CASSPFQGAGYTF. The CDR3 nucleotides read TGTGCCAGTAGTCCCTTTCAGGGAGCGGGCTACACCTTC.